The 14 T cell receptor beta chains in this list originate from one sample, sequenced in a study of T-cell reconstitution after alpha-beta-depleted transplantation in children. Researchers prepared the TCRbeta library using unique molecular identifiers, the study reports. One entry per CDR3 protein results from TCRdb running MiXCR on the PCR reads. The repertoire holds hundreds of thousands of distinct CDR3 sequences, with 8.5% to 10% as singletons. This sample comprised PBMCs from the stem cell graft donor, obtained from the stem cell graft. The source is a human donor who donated a stem cell graft to a child with acute lymphoblastic leukemia.

This clonotype was seen repeatedly, ten times or more. This rearrangement joins TRBV11-2 to TRBJ2-7; weak D call: TRBD1 (6 bases). CDR1 is SGHAT, CDR2 FQNNGV, per germline. The CDR3 spans 14 residues. V gave up 5 bases and J gave up 3 bases, with 14 bases separating them. The CDR3 DNA reads TGTGCCAGCAGCCCCATCGACAGGCTCTACGAGCAGTACTTC. It translates to CASSPIDRLYEQYF. The variable domain in full, with the rest retrieved from reference TRBV11-2 and TRBJ2-7, is EAGVAQSPRYKIIEKRQSVAFWCNPISGHATLYWYQQILGQGPKLLIQFQNNGVVDDSQLPKDRFSAERLKGVDSTLKIQPAKLEDSAVYLCASSPIDRLYEQYFGPGTRLTVT.

In this sample, this clonotype turned up a few times. The chain has TRBV9 and TRBJ2-5; 8 bases agree with TRBD1. Germline values: CDR1 SGDLS, CDR2 YYNGEE. With V trimmed by 0 bases and J by 5 bases, 9 bases remained unmatched. The CDR3 totals 16 residues. The CDR3 coding sequence is TGTGCCAGCAGCGTAGGCGGGACAGGAGGGAAGGAGACCCAGTACTTC. This translates into CASSVGGTGGKETQYF. Using reference TRBV9 and TRBJ2-5 for the parts outside the CDR3, the full variable domain is DSGVTQTPKHLITATGQRVTLRCSPRSGDLSVYWYQQSLDQGLQFLIQYYNGEERAKGNILERFSAQQFPDLHSELNLSSLELGDSALYFCASSVGGTGGKETQYFGPGTRLLVL.

The V gene is TRBV27, the J gene TRBJ1-1, with TRBD1 as a possible D gene (5 bases). Trimming took off 6 bases at V and 1 base at J, with 15 bases between the two ends. The V gene's germline CDR1 is MNHEY and CDR2 SMNVEV (reference sequence). The CDR3 totals 15 residues. The CDR3 DNA is TGTGCCAGCAGCCCAGATTCTAGGGGGAACACTGAAGCTTTCTTT. As protein: CASSPDSRGNTEAFF.

This clonotype was counted ten times or more. The V and J genes are TRBV9 and TRBJ2-1; 12 nucleotides agree with TRBD2. The germline CDR1 and CDR2 sequences are SGDLS and YYNGEE. Trimming took 4 bases from V and 1 from J; bases not matched to a gene: 12. The CDR3 covers 19 residues. In DNA, the CDR3 is TGTGCCAGCAGCCGAGATGGGCTAGCGGGGGGGCGGTCCTACAATGAGCAGTTCTTC. Translated: CASSRDGLAGGRSYNEQFF.

In its sample, this clonotype was seen many times. The genes are TRBV2 and TRBJ1-5; D perhaps matches TRBD1 (6 bases). Trimming took off 1 base at V and 3 bases at J, with 13 bases between the two ends. Germline loops: CDR1 SNHLY, CDR2 FYNNEI. There are 16 residues in the CDR3. Written as DNA, the CDR3 is TGTGCCAGCAGTGAAGTAACAGGGTGGAACAATCAGCCCCAGCATTTT. Translated, it gives CASSEVTGWNNQPQHF. The variable domain in full, completed from reference TRBV2 and TRBJ1-5, reads EPEVTQTPSHQVTQMGQEVILRCVPISNHLYFYWYRQILGQKVEFLVSFYNNEISEKSEIFDDQFSVERPDGSNFTLKIRSTKLEDSAMYFCASSEVTGWNNQPQHFGDGTRLSIL.

This clonotype came up many times. V gene TRBV28 combines with J gene TRBJ1-2; D is unresolved. The V gene lost 6 bases and the J gene lost 3 bases, with 11 bases spanning the gap. CDR1 is MDHEN and CDR2 is SYDVKM in the germline V gene. There are 13 residues in the CDR3. CDR3 residues: CASRRAEDYGYTF. The CDR3 DNA reads TGTGCCAGCAGGAGGGCGGAGGACTATGGCTACACCTTC.

In its sample, this clonotype was seen a few times. The chain is built from TRBV5-1 and TRBJ2-1, with 7 bases matching TRBD1. The CDR3 is made up of 19 amino acids. Germline-derived CDR1 and CDR2 are SGHRS and YFSETQ. The V and J ends lost 1 base and 0 bases, in that order; junction bases with no gene match: 13. CDR3 coding DNA: TGCGCCAGCAGCTTGATGGGGACAGCCCTATCCCGCTCCTACAATGAGCAGTTCTTC. This codes for CASSLMGTALSRSYNEQFF.

The rearrangement joins TRBV2 to TRBJ2-3, with a weak D call TRBD2 (5 bases). CDR1 and CDR2 (germline): SNHLY, FYNNEI. V lost 11 bases, J lost 5 bases, and 17 bases lay in between. The CDR3 totals 13 residues. CDR3 coding DNA: TGTGCCGTTAAACGGAGCGAGGGAGATACGCAGTATTTT. Protein: CAVKRSEGDTQYF.

This clonotype was detected many times. The chain is built from TRBV19 and TRBJ2-1, with D perhaps TRBD2 (5 bases). V was shortened by 1 base and J by 10 bases, with 11 bases between the two germline ends. CDR1 and CDR2 from the germline V gene are LNHDA and SQIVND (reference sequence). The CDR3 is 13 residues long. The CDR3 reads CASSIVSGNEQFF. For the CDR3, the DNA is TGTGCCAGTAGTATAGTGTCCGGGAACGAGCAGTTCTTC.

This clonotype was counted only a few times. The rearrangement uses TRBV13 and TRBJ1-1; no firm D call. The CDR3 has 16 amino acids. The germline V and J ends were trimmed by 8 bases and 3 bases, with 22 bases remaining between them. Germline V CDR1 and CDR2: PRHDT, FYEKMQ (reference sequence). The CDR3 DNA sequence: TGTGCCAGCCAGGTGGAGGAAGGGTTAATGGACACTGAAGCTTTCTTT. It translates to CASQVEEGLMDTEAFF.

This CDR3 is CASSEDQGGRSYNEQFF. The CDR3 nucleotides read TGCGCCAGCAGTGAGGACCAGGGGGGAAGGTCCTACAATGAGCAGTTCTTC. J is TRBJ2-1 and V is TRBV10-1, with D perhaps matching TRBD1 (7 bases). V gave up 2 bases and J gave up 1 base, with 15 bases separating them. CDR1 WNHNN and CDR2 SYGVQD come from the germline V gene (reference sequence). The CDR3 covers 17 residues.

This sequence joins TRBV20-1 and TRBJ1-1; D is undetermined. V was trimmed by 8 bases and J by 10 bases, leaving 20 bases between them. The CDR3 has 12 residues. From germline, CDR1 is DFQATT and CDR2 SNEGSKA (reference sequence). CDR3 protein: CSRPKIDRAAFF. Written as DNA, the CDR3 is TGCAGTCGACCGAAGATCGATAGGGCAGCTTTCTTT.

The gene calls are TRBV20-1 and TRBJ2-3; 9 nucleotides agree with TRBD2. The junction had 11 bases not matched to a gene; V was cut back by 3 bases and J by 1 base. CDR3 size: 17 residues. Germline V lookup: CDR1 DFQATT, CDR2 SNEGSKA (reference sequence). CDR3 loop: CSARGSGGQLRTDTQYF. CDR3 in DNA: TGCAGTGCTAGGGGTAGCGGGGGCCAACTCCGCACAGATACGCAGTATTTT.

In this sample, this clonotype turned up a few times. The gene calls are TRBV29-1 and TRBJ1-1, with D tentatively TRBD1 (6 bases). Germline lookup yields CDR1 SQVTM and CDR2 ANQGSEA. V was shortened by 6 bases and J by 0 bases, with 11 bases between the two germline ends. The CDR3 extends over 13 amino acids. The CDR3: CSVIGQMNTEAFF. The CDR3, as DNA: TGCAGCGTCATAGGACAGATGAACACTGAAGCTTTCTTT.